The 8 T cell receptor beta chains below all came from one sample that was sequenced in a study of blood T cell repertoires in COVID-19. Assay: immunoSEQ multiplex PCR; the TCRdb copy retains only in-frame clones and omits some. The data contain some 100,000 clones, almost 90% of them singletons. The specimen sequenced was peripheral blood. These receptors were taken from a woman in her 70s with acute or convalescent COVID-19.

This clone was counted a single time. The rearrangement joins TRBV5-4 to TRBJ2-3; D is undetermined. Looked up from germline, CDR1 is SGHNT and CDR2 is YYREEE (reference sequence). The CDR3 spans 13 residues. Between the trimmed V and J ends, which lost 0 bases and 3 bases, there was a span of 5 bases. In nucleotides, the CDR3 is TGTGCCAGCAGCTTGGGACAAACAGATACGCAGTATTTT. The encoded protein is CASSLGQTDTQYF.

This clone was observed once. This chain joins TRBV6-1 and TRBJ1-3; no reliable D call. The V gene's germline CDR1 is MNHNS and CDR2 SASEGT. V lost 2 bases to trimming and J lost 0 bases, with 8 bases between them. This CDR3 region has 15 residues. The CDR3: CASSEQYLSGNTIYF. CDR3 nucleotide sequence: TGTGCCAGCAGTGAACAGTACCTCTCTGGAAACACCATATATTTT.

This chain uses TRBV19 with TRBJ1-1; TRBD1 agrees at 7 bases. Losses at the gene ends were 5 bases for V and 4 bases for J; bases not matched to a gene: 7. Germline V CDR1 and CDR2: LNHDA, SQIVND (reference sequence). The CDR3 contains 14 residues. The DNA for the CDR3 is TGTGCCAGTAGTTGGGACAGCCAAACCACTGAAGCTTTCTTT. This translates into CASSWDSQTTEAFF.

The chain joins TRBV12-3 or TRBV12-4 to TRBJ1-1, with a weak D call TRBD1 (6 bases). V was cut by 3 bases and J by 6 bases, with 11 bases left in between. CDR3 length: 13 residues. This CDR3 reads CASSLGRGAEAFF. CDR3 nucleotide sequence: TGTGCCAGCAGTTTGGGCAGGGGTGCTGAAGCTTTCTTT.

For the CDR3, the DNA is TGTGCCAGCAGTTACTCGAAGCGTAGGCTGAACACTGAAGCTTTCTTT. Its translation is CASSYSKRRLNTEAFF. The V call is TRBV6-6, the J call TRBJ1-1; D is unclear. V lost 0 bases and J 0 bases, leaving 11 bases between the germline ends. Germline V lookup: CDR1 MNHNY, CDR2 SVGAGI (reference sequence). The CDR3 is 16 amino acids.

The chain carries TRBV5-4 and TRBJ2-2; maybe TRBD2 (5 bases). The CDR3 sequence is 14 residues long. Per the germline V gene, CDR1 is SGHNT and CDR2 is YYREEE (reference sequence). The ends were cut back, 0 bases at V and 6 bases at J, with 9 bases in the middle. The CDR3 loop reads CASSLELEAGELFF. DNA for the CDR3: TGTGCCAGCAGCTTGGAACTAGAGGCCGGGGAGCTGTTTTTT.

V and J are TRBV15 and TRBJ1-1; D is uncertain. Trimming stripped 0 bases from V and 4 bases from J, with 12 bases between. The CDR3 has 15 amino acids. Germline-derived CDR1 and CDR2 are LNHNV and YYDKDF (reference sequence). The DNA of the CDR3 is TGTGCCACCAGCAGAGATATTGAGAGGGCCACTGAAGCTTTCTTT. This gives the protein CATSRDIERATEAFF.

The chain couples TRBV30 to TRBJ2-7; maybe TRBD1 (5 bases). Germline V gene data show CDR1 as GTSNPN and CDR2 as SVGIG (reference sequence). The germline V and J ends were trimmed by 5 bases and 3 bases, with 14 bases remaining between them. The CDR3 covers 13 residues. Written as DNA, the CDR3 is TGTGCCTGGGATCAGGGTATCTTCTACGAGCAGTACTTC. It specifies CAWDQGIFYEQYF.